The 27 T cell receptor beta chains below all came from one sample that was sequenced in a study of T cells in Graves' hyperthyroidism and ophthalmopathy. Researchers amplified the TCR beta CDR3 regions from RNA transcripts. The HTBI set primed first-round TCR CDR3 RT-PCR. TCRdb reprocessed the multiplex PCR reads with MiXCR, giving one entry per CDR3 protein. Of hundreds of thousands of distinct CDR3 sequences listed, roughly a sixth are singletons. The sequencing input was blood. These receptors were taken from a woman in her thirties or forties with Graves' ophthalmopathy.

This clonotype was counted between two and nine times. The chain combines TRBV27 with TRBJ2-1; D is uncertain. The CDR3 extends over 13 amino acids. Per the germline V gene, CDR1 is MNHEY and CDR2 is SMNVEV (reference sequence). Trimming took off 6 bases at V and 7 bases at J, with 13 bases between the two ends. The CDR3, as DNA: TGTGCCAGCAGCCTAGGCTTCGGAAATGAGCAGTTCTTC. It encodes CASSLGFGNEQFF.

This clonotype has a count of ten or more. The CDR3 loop reads CASSLGRGFSTNEKLFF. The CDR3 nucleotides are TGTGCCAGCAGCTTAGGCCGAGGGTTTTCCACTAATGAAAAACTGTTTTTT. The V gene is TRBV11-2, the J gene TRBJ1-4; D is uncertain. This CDR3 spans 17 amino acids. Trimming shortened V by 1 base and J by 2 bases, and 14 bases separated the two germline ends. Germline CDR1 reads SGHAT; CDR2 reads FQNNGV.

The chain joins TRBV20-1 to TRBJ2-3, with 7 nucleotides matching TRBD1. The CDR3 loop spans 14 amino acids. Trimming took 6 bases from V and 2 from J; bases not matched to a gene: 8. The germline CDR1 and CDR2 sequences are DFQATT and SNEGSKA (reference sequence). CDR3 in DNA: TGCAGTGCCATGTGGACAGGTCACACAGATACGCAGTATTTT. Its protein is CSAMWTGHTDTQYF.

Many counts were recorded for this clonotype. The genes are TRBV20-1 and TRBJ2-3; possible D gene TRBD1, 5 bases. This CDR3 contains 14 residues. The V gene lost 4 bases and the J gene lost 4 bases, with 15 bases spanning the gap. Germline V gene sequence: CDR1 DFQATT, CDR2 SNEGSKA (reference sequence). This CDR3 reads CSATPDSVPDTQYF. The CDR3 DNA reads as TGCAGTGCTACTCCCGACAGCGTCCCAGATACGCAGTATTTT.

This clonotype was seen a handful of times. The chain employs TRBV4-1 and TRBJ2-7; D not resolved. Germline V gene data show CDR1 as MGHRA and CDR2 as YSYEKL. The CDR3 spans 16 residues. V was shortened by 0 bases and J by 3 bases, with 15 bases between the two germline ends. CDR3 region: CASSQETSGQIYEQYF. The DNA of the CDR3 is TGCGCCAGCAGCCAAGAAACGTCGGGTCAGATCTACGAGCAGTACTTC.

This clonotype was detected only a few times. This sequence joins TRBV4-1 and TRBJ2-5, with D perhaps TRBD2 (5 bases). Germline CDR1 is MGHRA and CDR2 is YSYEKL. The CDR3 spans 15 residues. Trimming removed 2 bases at V and 0 bases at J, with 10 bases between. This chain's CDR3 is CASSQRMDYQETQYF. The CDR3, as DNA: TGCGCCAGCAGCCAACGCATGGACTACCAAGAGACCCAGTACTTC.

This chain links TRBV10-3 with TRBJ2-1, with a possible D match to TRBD1 (6 bases). V was pared by 0 bases and J by 10 bases, with 19 bases between. Germline values: CDR1 ENHRY, CDR2 SYGVKD. The CDR3 contains 16 residues. CDR3 in DNA: TGTGCCATCAGTGAGTCGGGGGCGACAGGACTTGGGGAGCAGTTCTTC. It codes for CAISESGATGLGEQFF.

This clonotype appeared many times. The CDR3 loop reads CASSQGNTGELFF. In nucleotides, the CDR3 is TGTGCCAGCAGCCAAGGGAACACCGGGGAGCTGTTTTTT. The chain recombines TRBV3-1 with TRBJ2-2; no firm D call. The ends were cut back, 1 base at V and 1 base at J, with 1 base in the middle. CDR3 length: 13 amino acids. The germline V gene encodes CDR1 LGHDT and CDR2 YNNKEL (reference sequence).

V and J are TRBV15 and TRBJ1-5; D gene ambiguous. In germline, CDR1 is LNHNV, CDR2 YYDKDF (reference sequence). The ends were cut back, 0 bases at V and 6 bases at J, with 18 bases in the middle. CDR3 length: 17 residues. The CDR3 protein is CATSRDVALVPAQPQHF. The CDR3 region has the DNA TGTGCCACCAGCAGAGATGTGGCGTTGGTGCCCGCTCAGCCCCAGCATTTT.

This chain links TRBV27 with TRBJ2-7, with D tentatively TRBD1 or TRBD2 (5 bases each). V was trimmed by 6 bases and J by 0 bases, leaving 18 bases between them. The V gene's germline CDR1 is MNHEY and CDR2 SMNVEV (reference sequence). CDR3 length: 16 amino acids. CDR3 loop: CASSLGTSPVSYEQYF. CDR3 nucleotide sequence: TGTGCCAGCAGCCTTGGGACGTCCCCTGTCTCCTACGAGCAGTACTTC.

This clonotype has at least ten counts. The rearrangement links TRBV6-1 to TRBJ2-5; no clear D. Deletions cut 6 bases from V and 1 base from J, with 15 bases between. This CDR3 contains 15 residues. Germline CDR1 reads MNHNS; CDR2 reads SASEGT. Here the CDR3 DNA reads TGTGCCAGCAGGAGGAGTATCGGGCCCCAAGAGACCCAGTACTTC. Its protein product is CASRRSIGPQETQYF.

This chain joins TRBV5-1 and TRBJ1-4; D not resolved. This CDR3 spans 13 amino acids. Germline CDR1 SGHRS, CDR2 YFSETQ. Trimming stripped 0 bases from V and 4 bases from J, with 4 bases between. The CDR3 region is CASSLDNNEKLFF. The CDR3 DNA is TGCGCCAGCAGCTTGGACAATAATGAAAAACTGTTTTTT.

V gene TRBV18 combines with J gene TRBJ2-2; D may match TRBD1 or TRBD2 (6 bases each). V was shortened by 5 bases and J by 4 bases, with 14 bases between the two germline ends. Germline assignment: CDR1 KGHSH and CDR2 LQKENI. The CDR3 has 15 amino acids. The CDR3 sequence: CASSTDRRGTGELFF. DNA of the CDR3: TGTGCCAGCTCAACAGACAGGAGGGGCACCGGGGAGCTGTTTTTT.

There are a few counts of this clonotype. DNA for the CDR3: TGTGCTACAGCTGGTACAGATACGCAGTATTTT. This encodes CATAGTDTQYF. The V and J genes are TRBV6-1 and TRBJ2-3; D gene unclear. The length of the CDR3 is 11 residues. Germline V gene sequence: CDR1 MNHNS, CDR2 SASEGT.

There are many counts of this clonotype. This chain joins TRBV20-1 and TRBJ2-5; TRBD1 matches at 8 bases. Germline-derived CDR1 and CDR2 are DFQATT and SNEGSKA (reference sequence). V dropped 4 bases and J dropped 2; count of bases not matched to a gene: 6. The CDR3 spans 14 residues. CDR3 coding DNA: TGCAGTGCTACCCCAGGGGGCGGGCAAGAGACCCAGTACTTC. Its translation is CSATPGGGQETQYF.

V is TRBV14 and J is TRBJ2-7; D remains unclear. V was pared by 4 bases and J by 2 bases, with 9 bases between. This CDR3 is 13 amino acids long. The germline V gene encodes CDR1 SGHDN and CDR2 FVKESK. As DNA, the CDR3 is TGTGCCAGCAGCCCGGCCGTCACCTACGAGCAGTACTTC. Protein product: CASSPAVTYEQYF.

This clonotype was picked up many times. V gene TRBV18 combines with J gene TRBJ2-1; 7 bases map to TRBD1. This CDR3 is 14 amino acids long. V dropped 1 base and J dropped 7; count of bases not matched to a gene: 4. From germline, CDR1 is KGHSH and CDR2 LQKENI. CDR3 DNA: TGTGCCAGCTCACCACAGGGACAGACGAATGAGCAGTTCTTC. Its protein product is CASSPQGQTNEQFF.

There are a few counts of this clonotype. The genes are TRBV19 and TRBJ1-1; D perhaps matches TRBD1 (5 bases). This CDR3 spans 14 amino acids. With 0 bases removed from V and 4 bases from J, the gap between germline ends came to 9 bases. Germline lookup yields CDR1 LNHDA and CDR2 SQIVND (reference sequence). The CDR3 nucleotides are TGTGCCAGTAGTATAGATCGGGGGTCCACTGAAGCTTTCTTT. Its translation: CASSIDRGSTEAFF.

This clonotype has a count of ten or more. The rearrangement uses TRBV18 and TRBJ2-7; weak D call: TRBD1 (6 bases). V shed 4 bases and J shed 2 bases, with 18 bases lying between them. From germline, CDR1 is KGHSH and CDR2 LQKENI. This CDR3 is 16 amino acids long. CDR3 DNA: TGTGCCAGCTCACTAGGCACCAGGGGTTCGGCCTACGAGCAGTACTTC. It specifies CASSLGTRGSAYEQYF.

The chain is built from TRBV7-2 and TRBJ1-3, with D unresolved. Germline V lookup: CDR1 SGHTA, CDR2 FQGNSA. V lost 4 bases and J lost 0, with 10 bases in between. The CDR3 is made up of 15 amino acids. The CDR3 here is CASSYTGFSGNTIYF. The CDR3 DNA follows: TGTGCCAGCAGCTATACGGGGTTCTCTGGAAACACCATATATTTT.

In its sample, this clonotype was seen many times. This rearrangement joins TRBV6-5 to TRBJ1-2; TRBD1 matches at 9 bases. The CDR3 consists of 16 residues. J was trimmed by 9 bases and V by 2 bases; bases with no gene match: 13. The germline V gene encodes CDR1 MNHEY and CDR2 SVGAGI. The CDR3 loop reads CASSYGDGTGTFSYTF. In nucleotides, the CDR3 is TGTGCCAGCAGTTACGGTGACGGGACAGGGACCTTCAGCTACACCTTC.

This clonotype has ten or more counts. The J gene is TRBJ2-1, the V gene TRBV12-3 or TRBV12-4; 16 bases line up with TRBD2. The ends lost 5 bases at V and 3 bases at J; junction bases unmatched: 7. CDR3 length: 18 amino acids. In DNA, the CDR3 is TGTGCCAGCAGTACCGGGACTAGCGGGAGGGCCGGCTACAATGAGCAGTTCTTC. Its protein product is CASSTGTSGRAGYNEQFF.

In this sample, this clonotype turned up many times. CDR3 protein: CSARTSGRGYEQYF. CDR3 DNA: TGCAGTGCTCGGACTAGCGGGAGGGGGTACGAGCAGTACTTC. The genes are TRBV20-1 and TRBJ2-7, with 15 bases that match TRBD2. V dropped 5 bases and J dropped 4; count of bases not matched to a gene: 3. The CDR3 is 14 amino acids. Germline V CDR1 and CDR2: DFQATT, SNEGSKA (reference sequence).

This clonotype occurred many times. The V gene is TRBV6-2 or TRBV6-3, the J gene TRBJ1-1, with TRBD1 as a possible D gene (5 bases). Trimming stripped 11 bases from V and 2 bases from J, with 12 bases between. Germline V CDR1 and CDR2: MNHEY, SVGEGT. The CDR3 spans 12 residues. The CDR3 here is CAGRDSNTEAFF. CDR3 coding DNA: TGTGCCGGCCGGGACTCAAACACTGAAGCTTTCTTT.

This clonotype was detected ten times or more. V gene TRBV12-3 or TRBV12-4 combines with J gene TRBJ2-7; D might be TRBD1 or TRBD2, each matching 6 bases. The V gene lost 5 bases and the J gene lost 6 bases, with 8 bases spanning the gap. The length of the CDR3 is 11 residues. The CDR3 nucleotides are TGTGCCAGCAGTACGGGGGCCGAGCAGTACTTC. It translates to CASSTGAEQYF.

As to this clonotype: This may come from a read error, since a much larger clone is one base off. The V gene is TRBV20-1, the J gene TRBJ1-1; a weak D match, TRBD1 (5 bases). The CDR3 consists of 13 residues. Germline loops: CDR1 DFQATT, CDR2 SNEGSKA (reference sequence). Trimming pared 4 bases from V and 4 bases from J, leaving 13 bases between. The CDR3, as DNA: TGCAGTGCTAAACGGGGCACCCTCACTGAAGCTTTCTTT. Amino acid sequence: CSAKRGTLTEAFF.

As concerns this clonotype: Just one base apart from a much larger clone, this may be a read error. The V and J genes are TRBV11-2 and TRBJ2-2; D is perhaps TRBD2 (6 bases). The germline CDR1 and CDR2 sequences are SGHAT and FQNNGV. The CDR3 totals 16 residues. The DNA of the CDR3 is TGTGCCAGCAGCCCAATCGTGGGGGGTGAAACCGGGGAGCTGGTTTTT. Its translation: CASSPIVGGETGELVF.